The rows below give T cell receptor beta chains drawn from one sample of a study of T cell responses to AZD1222 COVID-19 vaccine. The protocol was immunoSEQ multiplex PCR, while the TCRdb copy is restricted to in-frame clones and leaves out a portion. The sample records about 120,000 clones, less than 90% being singletons. The sample here was peripheral blood, taken on day 0 of AZD1222 vaccination. Receptor source: an adult in good health. CDR3s include the opening cysteine and the closing phenylalanine or tryptophan. Each record gives: V gene, D gene, J gene, clone size, CDR3 protein, CDR3 DNA. D genes are given only for firm matches. Size values are once, few and many counts, or a class for expanded clones, and some rows have none.

TRBV21-1,.,TRBJ1-2,.,CAHPGDSYGYTF,TGTGCTCACCCGGGGGATTCCTATGGCTACACCTTC
TRBV3-1/TRBV3-2,TRBD1,TRBJ2-7,.,CASSPWDRGYEQYF,TGTGCCAGCAGCCCTTGGGACAGGGGATACGAGCAGTACTTC
TRBV5-1,TRBD1,TRBJ1-1,.,CASSSDRVGNTEAFF,TGCGCCAGCAGCTCTGACAGGGTCGGGAACACTGAAGCTTTCTTT
TRBV25-1,TRBD1,TRBJ2-6,.,CASSGADRVTSGANVLTF,TGTGCCAGCAGTGGTGCCGACAGGGTGACGTCTGGGGCCAACGTCCTGACTTTC
TRBV9,.,TRBJ1-6,.,CASSADLTGRNSPLHF,TGTGCCAGCAGCGCCGACTTGACAGGTCGTAATTCACCCCTCCACTTT
TRBV7-2,.,TRBJ2-7,.,CASSTHAGTAFVEQYF,TGTGCCAGCAGCACACATGCCGGGACCGCCTTTGTAGAGCAGTACTTC
TRBV11-2,.,TRBJ1-1,.,CASSWEVTEAFF,TGTGCCAGCAGCTGGGAAGTCACTGAAGCTTTCTTT
TRBV24-1,.,TRBJ2-3,.,CATSDPGRDTQYF,TGTGCCACCAGTGATCCGGGGAGGGATACGCAGTATTTT
TRBV6-5,.,TRBJ2-1,.,CASRKRNEQFF,TGTGCCAGCAGGAAGAGGAATGAGCAGTTCTTC
TRBV4-2,TRBD1,TRBJ1-3,.,CASSRTGVGNTIYF,TGTGCCAGCAGCCGGACAGGGGTTGGAAACACCATATATTTT
TRBV24-1,.,TRBJ2-1,.,CATSDTGHGYNEQFF,TGTGCCACCAGTGATACGGGACACGGATACAATGAGCAGTTCTTC
TRBV3-1/TRBV3-2,.,TRBJ1-1,.,CASSQGPITLGTEAFF,TGTGCCAGCAGCCAAGGCCCTATAACCTTGGGGACTGAAGCTTTCTTT
TRBV5-4,TRBD2,TRBJ2-7,.,CASSLTSVSEQYF,TGTGCCAGCAGCTTGACTAGCGTCTCCGAGCAGTACTTC
TRBV3-1/TRBV3-2,.,TRBJ2-1,.,CASSRTDTNEQFF,TGTGCCAGCAGCCGAACGGACACCAATGAGCAGTTCTTC
TRBV20-1,.,TRBJ1-5,.,CSASWGLSNQPQHF,TGCAGTGCTAGTTGGGGGCTAAGCAATCAGCCCCAGCATTTT
TRBV11-2,.,TRBJ2-7,.,CASSPLWEQYF,TGTGCCAGCAGCCCCCTCTGGGAGCAGTACTTC
TRBV18,.,TRBJ2-5,.,CASSPTSGAKETQYF,TGTGCCAGCTCACCGACTAGTGGGGCCAAAGAGACCCAGTACTTC
TRBV14,.,TRBJ1-2,.,CASSQEDRNYGYTF,TGTGCCAGCAGCCAGGAAGACAGGAACTATGGCTACACCTTC
TRBV11-2,.,TRBJ1-1,.,CASSPLRMRTEAFF,TGTGCCAGCAGCCCTCTGAGGATGAGAACTGAAGCTTTCTTT
TRBV6-5,.,TRBJ2-3,.,CASTLTDTQYF,TGTGCCAGCACTCTCACAGATACGCAGTATTTT
TRBV18,TRBD1,TRBJ2-3,few,CASSPGQGITDTQYF,TGTGCCAGCTCACCCGGACAGGGAATAACAGATACGCAGTATTTT
TRBV9,TRBD1,TRBJ2-1,.,CASSAPGQGARNEQFF,TGTGCCAGCAGCGCCCCGGGACAGGGTGCGAGGAATGAGCAGTTCTTC
TRBV27,.,TRBJ2-2,.,CASSRTESTGELFF,TGTGCCAGCAGTCGTACAGAGAGCACCGGGGAGCTGTTTTTT
TRBV30,TRBD2,TRBJ2-7,.,CAWRNRLAGGGGQYF,TGTGCCTGGAGGAACCGGCTAGCGGGAGGGGGCGGGCAGTACTTC
TRBV19,.,TRBJ2-1,.,CASSSASLRDEQFF,TGTGCCAGTAGTAGCGCCTCGCTGAGGGATGAGCAGTTCTTC
TRBV24-1,TRBD2,TRBJ2-3,medium-sized,CATSDFGLAGADTQYF,TGTGCCACCAGTGATTTTGGACTAGCGGGGGCAGATACGCAGTATTTT
TRBV5-6,.,TRBJ2-7,.,CASSLNLNSYEQYF,TGTGCCAGCAGCTTAAACCTCAACTCCTACGAGCAGTACTTC
TRBV9,.,TRBJ1-2,.,CASSVGQRGSNYGYTF,TGTGCCAGCAGCGTAGGTCAACGGGGGTCCAACTATGGCTACACCTTC
TRBV7-3,.,TRBJ2-3,.,CASSLRPMTDTQYF,TGTGCCAGCAGCTTAAGGCCCATGACAGATACGCAGTATTTT
TRBV18,.,TRBJ2-1,.,CASSPPVDNEQFF,TGTGCCAGCTCACCACCTGTTGACAATGAGCAGTTCTTC
TRBV9,.,TRBJ1-1,.,CASSVGGPNTEAFF,TGTGCCAGCAGCGTAGGCGGGCCCAACACTGAAGCTTTCTTT
TRBV11-2,.,TRBJ2-2,.,CASSFGSGTNTGELFF,TGTGCCAGCAGCTTTGGATCAGGGACAAACACCGGGGAGCTGTTTTTT
TRBV10-3,TRBD2,TRBJ2-7,.,CAISRAGGPHSYEQYF,TGTGCCATCAGCCGGGCGGGGGGCCCTCACTCCTACGAGCAGTACTTC
TRBV6-5,TRBD1,TRBJ2-7,.,CASSRTGRNYEQYF,TGTGCCAGCAGCCGGACAGGCCGGAACTACGAGCAGTACTTC
TRBV5-1,.,TRBJ1-6,.,CASSLQEYNSPLHF,TGCGCCAGCAGCTTGCAGGAGTATAATTCACCCCTCCACTTT
TRBV14,TRBD1,TRBJ1-1,.,CASSQSYRGRDTEAFF,TGTGCCAGCAGCCAGAGCTACAGGGGGCGTGACACTGAAGCTTTCTTT
TRBV11-3,.,TRBJ2-7,few,CASSPQGSYEQYF,TGTGCCAGCAGCCCCCAAGGTTCCTACGAGCAGTACTTC
TRBV6-1,TRBD1,TRBJ1-3,.,CASSEGQAPGNTIYF,TGTGCCAGCAGTGAGGGACAGGCACCGGGAAACACCATATATTTT
TRBV27,.,TRBJ2-1,once,CASSLSREPYNEQFF,TGTGCCAGCAGTTTATCGAGGGAGCCCTACAATGAGCAGTTCTTC
TRBV28,TRBD1,TRBJ2-7,.,CASTERALTPGQGIGEQYF,TGTGCCAGCACCGAACGGGCCCTAACACCGGGACAGGGGATCGGGGAGCAGTACTTC
TRBV3-1/TRBV3-2,.,TRBJ1-6,.,CASSPSQGSNSPLHF,TGTGCCAGCAGCCCTAGCCAAGGAAGCAATTCACCCCTCCACTTT
TRBV5-1,TRBD1,TRBJ2-5,.,CASSSLTGFQTQYF,TGCGCCAGCAGCTCACTGACAGGGTTTCAGACCCAGTACTTC
TRBV5-1,.,TRBJ1-1,.,CASSLVDTEAFF,TGCGCCAGCAGCTTGGTAGATACTGAAGCTTTCTTT
TRBV7-8,TRBD1,TRBJ1-2,.,CASSRITGGAGYGYTF,TGTGCCAGCAGCCGGATTACAGGGGGCGCAGGGTATGGCTACACCTTC
TRBV2,TRBD2,TRBJ2-7,.,CASTLAGGYEQYF,TGTGCCAGCACGCTAGCGGGAGGGTACGAGCAGTACTTC
TRBV30,TRBD2,TRBJ2-3,.,CAWIRGGGDTQYF,TGTGCCTGGATCCGTGGGGGGGGAGATACGCAGTATTTT
TRBV30,.,TRBJ2-3,once,CAWSVMEGTDTQYF,TGTGCCTGGAGTGTCATGGAGGGCACAGATACGCAGTATTTT
TRBV4-2,.,TRBJ1-1,.,CASSQDRDIGAFF,TGTGCCAGCAGCCAAGATCGTGACATCGGGGCTTTCTTT